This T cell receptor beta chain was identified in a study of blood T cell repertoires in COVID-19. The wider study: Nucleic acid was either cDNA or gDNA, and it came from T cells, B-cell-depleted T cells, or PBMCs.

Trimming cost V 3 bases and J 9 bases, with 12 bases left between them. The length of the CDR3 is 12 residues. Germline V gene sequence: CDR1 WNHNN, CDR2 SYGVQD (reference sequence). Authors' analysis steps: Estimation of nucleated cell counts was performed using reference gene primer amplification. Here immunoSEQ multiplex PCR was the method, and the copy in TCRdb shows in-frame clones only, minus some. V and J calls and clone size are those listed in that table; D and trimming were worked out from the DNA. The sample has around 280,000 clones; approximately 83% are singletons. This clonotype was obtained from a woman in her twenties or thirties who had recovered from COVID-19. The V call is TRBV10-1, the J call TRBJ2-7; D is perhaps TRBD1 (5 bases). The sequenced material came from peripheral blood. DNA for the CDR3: TGCGCCAGCAGTGACACAGGCGTAGGGCAGTACTTC. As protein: CASSDTGVGQYF.